Listed below are T cell receptor beta chains from one sample, sequenced in a study of blood T cell repertoires in COVID-19. Only in-frame clones appear in the TCRdb table, and some are missing; sequencing was by immunoSEQ multiplex PCR. The sample includes 100,000 to 110,000 clones, about 82% of them seen just once. The sequenced material came from peripheral blood. The receptors were gathered from a man in his forties or fifties with active or convalescent COVID-19. Both conserved end residues are part of each CDR3. The D gene is left open where the match is weak. Size tells how often a clone was seen (once, few, many) or the class of an expanded clone, and some rows leave it out.

j_gene	abundance	d_gene	v_gene	CDR3nt	CDR3aa
TRBJ1-6	NA	NA	TRBV10-2	TGCGCCAGCACGGGGGGGTCAAGCTCCTATAATTCACCCCTCCACTTT	CASTGGSSSYNSPLHF
TRBJ2-1	NA	TRBD2	TRBV24-1	TGTGCCACCAGTGATACCAGCGGGAGGTTTACCAATGAGCAGTTCTTC	CATSDTSGRFTNEQFF
TRBJ1-2	NA	TRBD1	TRBV3-1/TRBV3-2	TGTGCCAGCAGCCAGGCGGACAGGCATAACTATGGCTACACCTTC	CASSQADRHNYGYTF
TRBJ1-1	NA	NA	TRBV5-1	TGCGCCAGCAGCCTACCAGGGTTGACTGAAGCTTTCTTT	CASSLPGLTEAFF
TRBJ2-2	NA	TRBD2	TRBV11-2	TGTGCCAGCAGATCTTTAGCGGGAGGATACACCGGGGAGCTGTTTTTT	CASRSLAGGYTGELFF
TRBJ1-4	NA	TRBD1	TRBV30	TGTGCCGGGGGGGGACAGATTAATGAAAAACTGTTTTTT	CAGGGQINEKLFF
TRBJ2-7	NA	TRBD1	TRBV5-1	TGCGCCAGCAGCTTGGCCGACAGGGTCGGCGAGCAGTACTTC	CASSLADRVGEQYF
TRBJ1-2	NA	NA	TRBV5-8	TGTGCCAGCAGCATCGGACTTCCTAACTATGGCTACACCTTC	CASSIGLPNYGYTF
TRBJ2-1	NA	TRBD2	TRBV5-1	TGCGCCAGCAGCTTGCCTAGCGGATACAATGAGCAGTTCTTC	CASSLPSGYNEQFF
TRBJ1-2	NA	TRBD1	TRBV11-3	TGTGCCAGATCACCGGGACAGTTAAACTATGGCTACACCTTC	CARSPGQLNYGYTF
TRBJ1-5	once	TRBD1	TRBV29-1	TGCAGCGTTGAGGCCGGGACAGGCCCTTTTAGCAATCAGCCCCAGCATTTT	CSVEAGTGPFSNQPQHF
TRBJ2-1	once	TRBD2	TRBV6-6	TGTGCCAGCAGTTACCGGACTAGCAGCGACAATGAGCAGTTCTTC	CASSYRTSSDNEQFF
TRBJ1-2	once	NA	TRBV7-9	TGTGCCAGCAGCCAAGCATTCAGGGGAAGGGGCTATGGCTACACCTTC	CASSQAFRGRGYGYTF
TRBJ1-2	NA	NA	TRBV29-1	TGCAGCGTTCCAGGGCCCCCCGCCTTGGATGGCTACACCTTC	CSVPGPPALDGYTF
TRBJ2-4	NA	TRBD1	TRBV24-1	TGTGCCACCAGTGACTGGACAGGCGCCCTTCAGTACTTC	CATSDWTGALQYF
TRBJ1-2	NA	NA	TRBV28	TGTGCCAGCAGTTTATATGCGGACTATGGCTACACCTTC	CASSLYADYGYTF
TRBJ2-7	NA	NA	TRBV21-1	TGTGCCAGCACCCCTAGGGGATACGAGCAGTACTTC	CASTPRGYEQYF
TRBJ1-4	once	TRBD1	TRBV9	TGTGCCAGCAGCGAGGGGACAGGGGTGTCGGTTGGTGAAAAACTGTTTTTT	CASSEGTGVSVGEKLFF
TRBJ2-2	NA	TRBD1	TRBV4-1	TGCGCCAGCAGCGGGACAGGCTCGAACACCGGGGAGCTGTTTTTT	CASSGTGSNTGELFF
TRBJ2-7	NA	TRBD1	TRBV18	TGTGCCAGCTCACCGGGGACAGGGGATTACGAGCAGTACTTC	CASSPGTGDYEQYF
TRBJ2-4	NA	NA	TRBV11-3	TGTGCCAGCAGCCATTCTGGGACATTAAACATTCAGTACTTC	CASSHSGTLNIQYF
TRBJ2-4	once	NA	TRBV2	TGTGCCAGCAGACCCAGGGCGGAAAACATTCAGTACTTC	CASRPRAENIQYF
TRBJ1-3	NA	TRBD1	TRBV2	TGTGCCAGCAGATTGACAGGGGGGGGTGGAAACACCATATATTTT	CASRLTGGGGNTIYF
TRBJ2-3	once	NA	TRBV5-1	TGCGCCAGCAGCTTGGATGGGCAGGGGCACACAGATACGCAGTATTTT	CASSLDGQGHTDTQYF
TRBJ2-5	NA	NA	TRBV6-2/TRBV6-3	TGTGCCAGCAGTTACTTCGAGGGAGGGGGAGAGACCCAGTACTTC	CASSYFEGGGETQYF
TRBJ2-3	NA	TRBD1	TRBV24-1	TGTGCCACCAGTGAGGGACAGGGACGGACAGATACGCAGTATTTT	CATSEGQGRTDTQYF
TRBJ1-1	once	NA	TRBV6-6	TGTGCCAGCAGTTCGCTAGGCGAGGAAACTGAAGCTTTCTTT	CASSSLGEETEAFF
TRBJ2-5	once	TRBD1	TRBV30	TGTGCCTGGGGACGGGGACAGGGTTCCGGAGAGACCCAGTACTTC	CAWGRGQGSGETQYF
TRBJ2-5	NA	TRBD2	TRBV29-1	TGCAGCGCCGGGAGGGGTAGCGGGAGGGTTAGTGAAGAGACCCAGTACTTC	CSAGRGSGRVSEETQYF
TRBJ2-1	NA	TRBD2	TRBV19	TGTGCCAGTAGTATACAAGCGGGACTGGGATACAATGAGCAGTTCTTC	CASSIQAGLGYNEQFF
TRBJ1-2	NA	TRBD1	TRBV10-3	TGTGCCATCAGTGAGATACAGGGGGACGGCTACACCTTC	CAISEIQGDGYTF
TRBJ2-1	NA	NA	TRBV24-1	TGTGCCACCAGCGAGACCGTGACAGGCAGCTACAATGAGCAGTTCTTC	CATSETVTGSYNEQFF
TRBJ2-3	NA	NA	TRBV24-1	TGTGCCACCAGTGACCACCCACTCCCGGGTACGCAGTATTTT	CATSDHPLPGTQYF
TRBJ1-5	NA	NA	TRBV2	TGTGCCAGCAGTGACGGTCTTCATAGCAATCAGCCCCAGCATTTT	CASSDGLHSNQPQHF
TRBJ2-7	NA	TRBD2	TRBV24-1	TGTGCCACCAGTGAGGGCGGGAGCTCCTACGAGCAGTACTTC	CATSEGGSSYEQYF
TRBJ1-3	NA	NA	TRBV5-8	TGTGCCAGCAGCTTGGAGACGGGGGCTGGAAACACCATATATTTT	CASSLETGAGNTIYF
TRBJ2-3	NA	NA	TRBV5-1	TGCGCCAGCAGCTTGTTCGGGACTTTCGGAGATACGCAGTATTTT	CASSLFGTFGDTQYF
TRBJ2-1	NA	NA	TRBV18	TGTGCCAGCTCAGCCCAGGAGGGCTCCTACAATGAGCAGTTCTTC	CASSAQEGSYNEQFF
TRBJ2-3	NA	NA	TRBV10-1	TGCGCCAGCAGTTCAGGACACCCCGGAGATACGCAGTATTTT	CASSSGHPGDTQYF
TRBJ1-2	NA	TRBD1	TRBV5-1	TGCGCCAGCAGCCCGATCAGGGGGCGTGAGGATGGCTACACCTTC	CASSPIRGREDGYTF
TRBJ1-1	NA	NA	TRBV4-2	TGTGCCAGCAGCCAGGCTGTTGGACTTGGAGACACTGAAGCTTTCTTT	CASSQAVGLGDTEAFF
TRBJ2-6	NA	TRBD2	TRBV4-1	TGCGCCAGCAGCCAAGAACTAGCGGGAGCCGGGGCCAACGTCCTGACTTTC	CASSQELAGAGANVLTF
TRBJ2-3	once	NA	TRBV18	TGTGCCAGCTCACCACAGCAAGATACGCAGTATTTT	CASSPQQDTQYF
TRBJ2-2	NA	NA	TRBV7-7	TGTGCTAGCAGCTTCGGGAGCGCGAACACCGGGGAGCTGTTTTTT	CASSFGSANTGELFF
TRBJ1-1	NA	TRBD1	TRBV11-2	TGTGCCAGCAGCTTATCTACAGGGGTTACTGAAGCTTTCTTT	CASSLSTGVTEAFF
TRBJ1-2	NA	TRBD1	TRBV6-5	TGTGCCAGCAGCGCCGACAGGGAAGGGTATGGCTACACCTTC	CASSADREGYGYTF
TRBJ2-5	NA	NA	TRBV2	TGTGCCAGCAGTGCGGCACGGCAGGGTGAAGAGACCCAGTACTTC	CASSAARQGEETQYF
TRBJ2-5	once	NA	TRBV5-1	TGCGCCAGCAGCTTGGCCCCGGCCAGGGGCCAAGAGACCCAGTACTTC	CASSLAPARGQETQYF
TRBJ1-5	NA	NA	TRBV2	TGTGCCAGCAGCTACCGTTTAAGCAATCAGCCCCAGCATTTT	CASSYRLSNQPQHF
TRBJ2-5	NA	NA	TRBV4-1	TGCGCCAGCAGCCAAGTTGGAGGGTCAGAGACCCAGTACTTC	CASSQVGGSETQYF
TRBJ2-3	NA	NA	TRBV7-9	TGTGCCAGCAGCTTCGGCCAGCGCAACACAGATACGCAGTATTTT	CASSFGQRNTDTQYF
TRBJ2-2	NA	TRBD2	TRBV9	TGTGCCAGCAGCCCCCACCTCCAGCGGGGAAACACCGGGGAGCTGTTTTTT	CASSPHLQRGNTGELFF
TRBJ2-5	NA	TRBD2	TRBV24-1	TGTGCCACCGCCCCTGCTAGCGGTAAAGAGACCCAGTACTTC	CATAPASGKETQYF
TRBJ2-5	NA	NA	TRBV3-1/TRBV3-2	TGTGCCAGCAGCCAATCCCCCGTGGAGACCCAGTACTTC	CASSQSPVETQYF
TRBJ2-3	NA	TRBD2	TRBV5-1	TGCGCCAGCAGCCCCGGGACTAGAGGGACTAACACAGATACGCAGTATTTT	CASSPGTRGTNTDTQYF
TRBJ2-3	NA	TRBD2	TRBV7-3	TGTGCCAGCAGCTCGCCCCGACCCTCGGCGGGAGGAGATACGCAGTATTTT	CASSSPRPSAGGDTQYF